The rows below give T cell receptor beta chains drawn from one sample of a study of T-cell memory formation after mild COVID-19. Using its own MiXCR run on the 5' RACE reads, TCRdb lists one record per CDR3 protein. This table holds 98,000 or so distinct CDR3 sequences, 15% to 20% found once. The material sequenced was PBMCs or a T cell subset sorted from them (not recorded which). The receptors originated from a man younger than 35 who had mild COVID-19 (a few samples of this study predate the infection). Cell type and time point are not known. The CDR3 runs from the conserved cysteine through the conserved F or W. The order of the fields is V gene, J gene, CDR3 protein.

TRBV12-3/TRBV12-4	TRBJ1-2	CASSPSPNYGYTF
TRBV7-3	TRBJ2-2	CASSPGPNTGELFF
TRBV20-1	TRBJ2-7	CSAGRGGAGEQYF
TRBV7-8	TRBJ1-2	CASSSRTNYGYTF
TRBV18	TRBJ2-1	CASSPQGNSYNEQFF
TRBV2	TRBJ2-7	CASAGTYEQYF
TRBV18	TRBJ2-3	CASSPRTGTKGDTQYF
TRBV6-1	TRBJ1-5	CASSESPGGFKPQHF
TRBV5-1	TRBJ2-2	CASSLGYGTADTGELFF
TRBV7-2	TRBJ2-3	CASSLRSRDSNTQYF
TRBV4-3	TRBJ2-3	CASSQGSTGFGDTQYF
TRBV7-2	TRBJ1-2	CASSLAPQGALGYTF
TRBV4-2	TRBJ2-6	CASSQVWGLGANVLTF
TRBV5-1	TRBJ2-1	CASSFVQGRVLTGYNEQFF
TRBV12-3/TRBV12-4	TRBJ2-3	CASKQDQADTQYF
TRBV10-3	TRBJ2-2	CAVRSNREENTGELFF
TRBV3-1	TRBJ2-2	CASSQGGNTGELFF
TRBV12-3/TRBV12-4	TRBJ2-1	CASRQVDEQFF
TRBV7-6	TRBJ2-3	CASSRVSGGGTDTQYF
TRBV2	TRBJ1-1	CASRDTGGWTEAFF
TRBV7-9	TRBJ2-1	CASSPRSSYNEQFF
TRBV5-1	TRBJ1-1	CASSQITGGVNTEAFF
TRBV12-3/TRBV12-4	TRBJ2-5	CASSPHRETQYF
TRBV20-1	TRBJ2-4	CSASGGSDKNIQYF
TRBV7-9	TRBJ1-6	CASSLGLGTVLNSPLHF
TRBV29-1	TRBJ2-1	CSVGRGGSSYNEQFF
TRBV5-5	TRBJ1-2	CASSPLEGSSYGYTF
TRBV4-2	TRBJ1-2	CASSQDGVGEAYGYTF
TRBV12-3/TRBV12-4	TRBJ1-2	CASSLLQVNYGYTF